Described below is a single T cell receptor beta chain sequence and its context. TCRdb's table, derived via immunoSEQ multiplex PCR, lists solely in-frame clones and lacks some. The table shows about 240,000 clones, with 82% occurring only once. This CDR3 comprises 16 residues. With V trimmed by 4 bases and J by 1 base, 3 bases remained unmatched. Germline loops: CDR1 LNHNV, CDR2 YYDKDF (reference sequence). The data belong to a study of blood T cell repertoires in COVID-19. The material sequenced was peripheral blood. The genes are TRBV15 and TRBJ2-1; TRBD2 aligns across 11 bases. The source is a woman between 55 and 75 years old with active or convalescent COVID-19. CDR3 in amino acids: CATSTLAGGSYNEQFF. The CDR3, as DNA: TGTGCCACCAGCACTCTAGCGGGGGGTTCCTACAATGAGCAGTTCTTC.